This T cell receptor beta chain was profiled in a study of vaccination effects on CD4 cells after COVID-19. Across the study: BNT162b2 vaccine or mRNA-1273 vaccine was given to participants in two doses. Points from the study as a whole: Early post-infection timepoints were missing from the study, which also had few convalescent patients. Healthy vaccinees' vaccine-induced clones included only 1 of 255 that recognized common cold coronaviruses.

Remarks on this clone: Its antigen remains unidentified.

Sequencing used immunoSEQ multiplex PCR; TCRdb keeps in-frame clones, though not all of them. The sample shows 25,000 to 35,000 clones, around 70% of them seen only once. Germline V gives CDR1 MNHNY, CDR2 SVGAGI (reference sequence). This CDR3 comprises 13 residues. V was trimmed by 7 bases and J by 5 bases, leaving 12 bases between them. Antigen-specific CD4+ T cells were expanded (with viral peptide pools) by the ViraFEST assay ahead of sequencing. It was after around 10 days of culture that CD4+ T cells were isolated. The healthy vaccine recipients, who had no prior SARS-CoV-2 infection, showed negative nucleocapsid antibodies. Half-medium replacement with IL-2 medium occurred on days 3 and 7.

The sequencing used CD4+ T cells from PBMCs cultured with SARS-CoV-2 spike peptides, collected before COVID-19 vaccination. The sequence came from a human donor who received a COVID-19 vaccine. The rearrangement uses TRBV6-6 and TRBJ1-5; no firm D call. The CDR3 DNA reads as TGTGCCAGCACCCCGGGAGCCGATCAGCCCCAGCATTTT. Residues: CASTPGADQPQHF.